This TCR beta chain was recovered during a study of human T cells and chemical hapten exposure. Study at large: Minor volume differences among pooled libraries chiefly drove per-sample TCR yield variation.

General study results and limits: The formation of large CDR3 similarity clusters by expanded TCRs significantly exceeded that of controls.

MiXCR, run by TCRdb on the RACE reads, gives a single entry per CDR3 protein. The sample lists some 350,000 distinct CDR3 sequences, under 9% seen once, with 8% to 9% in the top ten. About this clonotype itself: Its antigen is still unknown.

Time point specified: patch test 1, 2 weeks after DPC sensitization. Treatment indicated: therapeutic diphenylcyclopropenone sensitization with weekly scalp DPC. Total RNA was extracted from unfractionated whole blood. The trim removed 5 bases at V and 1 base at J, leaving 5 bases unmatched. The germline CDR1 and CDR2 sequences are SGHRS and YFSETQ. The length of the CDR3 is 16 residues. The sample consisted of whole blood, taken in connection with sensitization to the hapten diphenylcyclopropenone (DPC). This chain connects TRBV5-1 to TRBJ2-1, with 11 nucleotides matching TRBD1. The TCR comes from a woman aged 18-29 years with alopecia areata. Some clones in this sample may be carry-over from other donors' samples. CDR3 residues: CASSPGTGGSYNEQFF. In DNA form, the CDR3 reads TGCGCCAGCAGTCCCGGGACAGGGGGATCCTACAATGAGCAGTTCTTC.